The clone carrying this T cell receptor (beta chain) was recorded only once. TCRdb's copy holds only in-frame clones and misses some; the assay was immunoSEQ multiplex PCR. In the table there are about 24,000 clones, around 90% of which are singletons. Treatment reported: preoperative locoregional IRX-2 cytokine immunotherapy. The data belong to a study of preoperative IRX-2 immunotherapy in early breast cancer. The CDR3 is 13 residues long. Germline CDR1 MNHNS, CDR2 SASEGT. V was pared by 4 bases and J by 0 bases, with 7 bases between. The TCR was taken from a human donor with breast cancer. The sample was tumor tissue, taken after IRX-2 immunotherapy. The rearrangement joins TRBV6-1 to TRBJ2-7; D remains ambiguous. CDR3 nucleotides: TGTGCCAGCAGTGCTGAGATCTCCTACGAGCAGTACGTC. It yields the protein CASSAEISYEQYV.